The subject of this entry is one T cell receptor beta chain. Its target is not known. The data were taken from a study of T cell clonotyping in hematopoietic cell transplantation. General study points: Pathologically expanded recipient clonotypes increased progressively from day 30 to day 180 as diversity fell. Graft donor and pretransplant recipient Inverse Simpson Index values predicted broader posttransplant TCR diversity. Without cell sorting, CD4 versus CD8 contributions remain unresolved. At the given depth, recipient repertoires were over 95% de novo clonotypes.

Profiled with immunoSEQ multiplex PCR; TCRdb holds only in-frame clones, not every one. The sample has tens of thousands of clones, roughly 96% seen once. This CDR3 comprises 13 residues. V lost 7 bases and J lost 4, with 11 bases in between. Germline V lookup: CDR1 LNHDA, CDR2 SQIVND (reference sequence). Sequencing was done on a sample of peripheral blood mononuclear cells. This clonotype originated in a man under 40 in good health. Some clones in this sample may be carry-over from other donors' samples. This sequence joins TRBV19 and TRBJ1-5; D unclear. CDR3 residues: CASTHTQNQPQHF. CDR3 in DNA: TGTGCCAGTACCCATACCCAAAATCAGCCCCAGCATTTT.